The clone carrying this T cell receptor beta chain was detected a few times. Its specificity is unknown. The data were obtained in a study of T-cell memory formation after mild COVID-19. Study-wide results and limits: Cross-reactive memory appears to have joined, as suggested by some responding clones showing up in pre-infection memory. Clones contracting day 15 to 85 were balanced CD4/CD8; later expanders leaned CD4+.

TCRdb reanalysed the 5' RACE reads using MiXCR and keeps one entry per CDR3 protein. The table lists about 200,000 distinct CDR3 sequences, 9% to 10% of them singletons. The CDR3 totals 16 residues. Per germline, CDR1 SGHTA and CDR2 FQGTGA. After removal of 5 bases from V and 2 bases from J, the junction contained 6 bases not matched to a gene. The rearrangement uses TRBV7-3 and TRBJ2-3, with 11 bases lining up with TRBD2. The clonotype originates from a man younger than 35 who had mild COVID-19 (a few samples of this study predate the infection). Cell type and time point are not known. Sequencing was carried out using PBMCs or a T cell subset sorted from them (not recorded which). Here the CDR3 reads CASSAKTSGVTDTQYF. CDR3 nucleotides: TGTGCCAGCAGCGCAAAGACTAGCGGGGTCACAGATACGCAGTATTTT. Based on the CDR3 plus reference TRBV7-3 and TRBJ2-3, the full variable domain is GAGVSQTPSNKVTEKGKYVELRCDPISGHTALYWYRQSLGQGPEFLIYFQGTGAADDSGLPNDRFFAVRPEGSVSTLKIQRTERGDSAVYLCASSAKTSGVTDTQYFGPGTRLTVL.